This TCR beta chain appears in the sequencing data of a study of regulatory dendritic cells for organ transplantation. CDR1 is ENHRY, CDR2 SYGVKD, per germline. The CDR3 covers 14 residues. Trimming shortened V by 1 base and J by 2 bases, and 8 bases separated the two germline ends. Note on this clone: Its target is not known.

Data came from immunoSEQ multiplex PCR; TCRdb stores just in-frame clones and leaves some out. The profile covers 15,000 to 20,000 clones, with less than 80% appearing a single time and 3% to 4% taken by the ten largest. Sorted subsets were CFSE-labeled and cultured roughly five days with allogeneic dendritic cells. The V and J genes are TRBV10-3 and TRBJ1-2, with unresolved D. The source of this sequence is a human donor in good health. Input material: memory CD4+ T cells from blood cultured with regulatory dendritic cells. The subset denotes: CD45RO+ memory T cells. The CDR3 spells CAISEYAENYGYTF. The CDR3 DNA sequence: TGTGCCATCAGTGAGTACGCCGAGAACTATGGCTACACCTTC.